This TCR beta chain emerged from a study of T cells of healthy individuals. A single record per CDR3 protein comes from TCRdb applying MiXCR to the 5' RACE reads. The repertoire has 60,000 to 75,000 distinct CDR3 sequences, roughly 16% of them found once; the top ten carry around 4.5%. The clonotype comes from a human donor in good health.

The CDR3 DNA sequence: TGTGCCAGCAGCCAAAAGGCTTCCAGCGGGGGAGAGACCCAGTACTTC. It specifies CASSQKASSGGETQYF. This chain uses TRBV4-2 with TRBJ2-5; 8 bases are a match to TRBD2. CDR1 and CDR2 from the germline V gene are LGHNA and YNFKEQ. V was clipped by 2 bases and J by 4 bases; unmatched bases: 9. The length of the CDR3 is 16 residues.